These 24 T cell receptor beta chains were sequenced from one sample in a study of identical twins. TCRdb itself ran the 5' RACE reads through MiXCR, one entry per CDR3 protein. The table lists over 200,000 distinct CDR3 sequences, 6.5% to 8% of them singletons. These same data were also listed under a study on T cells expressing NK-cell markers.

The sample was CD8+ T cells sorted from blood. The receptors were sampled from a woman aged 18-29 years in good health.

Points on this clonotype: A read error may produce the germline difference seen at one junction end. The chain links TRBV12-3 or TRBV12-4 to TRBJ2-1; 11 nucleotides align to TRBD2. The CDR3 consists of 18 residues. The CDR3: CACSLGLAGGLRNNEQFF. The CDR3 nucleotides read TGTGCCTGCAGTTTGGGGCTAGCGGGGGGTCTCCGTAACAATGAGCAGTTCTTC.

This clonotype turned up a few times. Its ends do not fully match the called genes, so a read error is possible. The rearrangement joins TRBV29-1 to TRBJ2-7; possible D gene TRBD1, 5 bases. The CDR3 has 13 amino acids. Per germline, CDR1 SQVTM and CDR2 ANQGSEA. DNA for the CDR3: TGCAGCGTCGAAGACAGTGGGATTAACGAGCAGTACTTC. Its translation is CSVEDSGINEQYF.

This clonotype was seen repeatedly, ten times or more. The rearrangement joins TRBV7-6 to TRBJ2-7; unclear D gene. Germline V gene lookup returns CDR1 SGHVS and CDR2 FNYEAQ. Trimming shortened V by 4 bases and J by 8 bases, and 9 bases separated the two germline ends. The CDR3 has 11 amino acids. The CDR3 coding sequence is TGTGCCAGCAGCTCGAGTTTGAAGCAGTACTTC. Protein product: CASSSSLKQYF.

This clonotype was seen more than once but under ten times. The gene calls are TRBV6-5 and TRBJ2-2, with TRBD1 identical over 9 bases. Germline V gene lookup returns CDR1 MNHEY and CDR2 SVGAGI. The CDR3 covers 15 residues. V lost 4 bases, J lost 8 bases, and 8 bases stayed unmatched. CDR3 residues: CASSSPQGANGELFF. The CDR3 nucleotides read TGTGCCAGCAGTTCACCACAGGGGGCGAATGGGGAGCTGTTTTTT.

This clonotype was seen ten or more times. The chain combines TRBV5-1 with TRBJ2-1; unclear D gene. Trimming pared 3 bases from V and 10 bases from J, leaving 14 bases between. CDR1 is SGHRS, CDR2 YFSETQ, per germline. This CDR3 has 13 residues. CDR3 amino acids: CASSSFVTSEQFF. As DNA, the CDR3 is TGCGCCAGCAGCTCGTTCGTTACGTCGGAGCAGTTCTTC.

The rearrangement uses TRBV15 and TRBJ2-1; 11 bases match TRBD2. Germline V gene sequence: CDR1 LNHNV, CDR2 YYDKDF (reference sequence). V was pared by 6 bases and J by 7 bases, with 11 bases of the junction left unmatched. CDR3 length: 16 amino acids. CDR3 residues: CATRMTERTSGNEQFF. Written as DNA, the CDR3 is TGTGCCACCAGGATGACGGAGAGGACTAGCGGGAATGAGCAGTTCTTC.

DNA of the CDR3: TGTGCCAGCAGCCTTACCCGGGGCCTAGGGGGTGAGCAGTTCTTC. This sequence encodes CASSLTRGLGGEQFF. This chain connects TRBV11-1 to TRBJ2-1; weak D call: TRBD1 (6 bases). Germline CDR1 is SGHAT and CDR2 is FQDESV (reference sequence). There are 15 residues in the CDR3. Trimming cost V 5 bases and J 9 bases, with 20 bases left between them.

V gene TRBV5-1 combines with J gene TRBJ2-1, with D perhaps being TRBD1 or TRBD2 (5 bases each). Germline V gene lookup returns CDR1 SGHRS and CDR2 YFSETQ. Deletions cut 3 bases from V and 3 bases from J, with 13 bases between. CDR3 size: 15 residues. The CDR3 coding sequence is TGCGCCAGCAGCTCCGACGGGGCGGTCTACAATGAGCAGTTCTTC. This sequence encodes CASSSDGAVYNEQFF.

This clonotype occurred a few times. This chain connects TRBV11-1 to TRBJ1-1; 7 bases are shared with TRBD1. The germline V gene has CDR1 SGHAT and CDR2 FQDESV (reference sequence). The CDR3 is made up of 16 amino acids. The V segment lost 4 bases and the J segment 4 bases; nucleotides outside the gene matches: 12. The CDR3: CASSSPGQSRFTEAFF. CDR3 DNA sequence: TGTGCCAGCAGCTCCCCGGGACAGAGTCGATTCACTGAAGCTTTCTTT.

This clonotype showed up just a few times. The V call is TRBV4-3, the J call TRBJ2-6, with D perhaps TRBD1 or TRBD2 (5 bases each). There are 17 residues in the CDR3. In germline, CDR1 is LGHNA, CDR2 YSLEER. The V and J ends lost 3 bases and 4 bases respectively, with 16 bases between them. The DNA for the CDR3 is TGCGCCAGCAGCCAGGGGACGGCCATCTCGGGGGCCAACGTCCTGACTTTC. The encoded protein is CASSQGTAISGANVLTF.

This clonotype was counted a few times. The gene calls are TRBV10-2 and TRBJ2-1; 8 positions agree with TRBD1. The CDR3 runs 14 residues. Germline lookup yields CDR1 WSHSY and CDR2 SAAADI. After removal of 4 bases from V and 9 bases from J, the junction contained 8 bases not matched to a gene. CDR3 amino acids: CASSGLAGGGEQFF. CDR3 DNA sequence: TGCGCCAGCAGTGGCCTCGCAGGGGGCGGTGAGCAGTTCTTC.

Points on this clonotype: Germline and junction disagree at one end, which may indicate a read error. This chain uses TRBV5-1 with TRBJ2-1, with TRBD1 matching over 7 bases. The CDR3 covers 15 residues. Per the germline V gene, CDR1 is SGHRS and CDR2 is YFSETQ. The CDR3 reads CASSLSTGSFNEQFF. The DNA of the CDR3 is TGCGCCAGCAGCCTATCGACAGGGTCCTTCAATGAGCAGTTCTTC.

The chain employs TRBV7-9 and TRBJ2-5; perhaps TRBD2 as D (7 bases). Germline values: CDR1 SEHNR, CDR2 FQNEAQ (reference sequence). Trimming pared 2 bases from V and 4 bases from J, leaving 17 bases between. This CDR3 is built from 16 residues. Written as DNA, the CDR3 is TGTGCCAGCAGCTTAAGCCCGGGGGGCCGTATAGAGACCCAGTACTTC. This codes for CASSLSPGGRIETQYF.

J is TRBJ2-1 and V is TRBV6-2 or TRBV6-3; D gene uncertain. The V end lost 5 bases, the J end lost 8 bases, and 16 bases lay between the germline ends. The germline CDR1 and CDR2 sequences are MNHEY and SVGEGT. This CDR3 is 14 amino acids long. CDR3 DNA sequence: TGTGCCAGCAGTAGGTCTAGATCTTCCGATGAGCAGTTCTTC. Translated: CASSRSRSSDEQFF.

This clonotype has at least ten counts. The rearrangement links TRBV20-1 to TRBJ2-1; 8 bases align to TRBD2. The germline gives CDR1 DFQATT, CDR2 SNEGSKA (reference sequence). This CDR3 region has 15 residues. The junction had 8 bases not matched to a gene; V was cut back by 4 bases and J by 3 bases. CDR3 DNA sequence: TGCAGTGCTATCTTGACTAGCGCGGACTACAATGAGCAGTTCTTC. Its translation is CSAILTSADYNEQFF.

This clonotype came up a few times. The V gene is TRBV13, the J gene TRBJ2-7, with TRBD1 matching over 7 bases. This CDR3 region has 17 residues. CDR1 and CDR2 (germline): PRHDT, FYEKMQ (reference sequence). V lost 0 bases, J lost 3 bases, and 11 bases stayed unmatched. CDR3: CASSLGQSGTVDYEQYF. CDR3 coding DNA: TGTGCCAGCAGCTTAGGCCAATCTGGGACAGTCGACTACGAGCAGTACTTC.

This clonotype was observed many times. The V call is TRBV5-1, the J call TRBJ2-1; 7 bases map to TRBD2. CDR1 SGHRS and CDR2 YFSETQ come from the germline V gene. The CDR3 extends over 13 amino acids. After removal of 10 bases from V and 7 bases from J, the junction contained 11 bases not matched to a gene. This CDR3 is CASQASGLNEQFF. The DNA of the CDR3 is TGCGCCTCACAGGCTAGCGGTTTGAATGAGCAGTTCTTC.

This clonotype was seen at least ten times. The V and J genes are TRBV2 and TRBJ2-2, with a possible D match to TRBD2 (5 bases). V lost 6 bases and J lost 5, with 13 bases in between. This CDR3 has 14 residues. Germline V gene data show CDR1 as SNHLY and CDR2 as FYNNEI. This CDR3 reads CASRAALGTGELFF. DNA for the CDR3: TGTGCCAGCAGAGCGGCTTTGGGTACCGGGGAGCTGTTTTTT.

This sequence joins TRBV4-1 and TRBJ2-7; TRBD2 matches 12 bases. The V gene's germline CDR1 is MGHRA and CDR2 YSYEKL. Unmatched junction bases numbered 0, after V lost 1 base and J lost 2 bases. The CDR3 extends over 15 amino acids. The CDR3 nucleotides are TGCGCCAGCAGCCAAGGGACTAGCGGGACCTACGAGCAGTACTTC. Protein sequence: CASSQGTSGTYEQYF.

This sequence joins TRBV14 and TRBJ2-3; 14 bases match TRBD2. Germline CDR1 is SGHDN and CDR2 is FVKESK. V lost 4 bases, J lost 5 bases, and 2 bases stayed unmatched. The CDR3 sequence is 15 residues long. The CDR3 here is CASSRGLAGGDTQYF. CDR3 in DNA: TGTGCCAGCAGCCGAGGACTAGCGGGAGGAGATACGCAGTATTTT.

This clonotype was detected only a few times. V and J are TRBV19 and TRBJ2-1; either TRBD1 or TRBD2 may fit D (5 bases each). CDR1 LNHDA and CDR2 SQIVND come from the germline V gene (reference sequence). The V end lost 8 bases, the J end lost 3 bases, and 11 bases lay between the germline ends. The CDR3 has 13 residues. The CDR3 spells CASGTSSYNEQFF. DNA for the CDR3: TGTGCCAGTGGGACCAGTAGCTACAATGAGCAGTTCTTC.

This clonotype was found many times. This chain joins TRBV27 and TRBJ2-1; TRBD1 agrees at 8 bases. Unmatched junction bases numbered 6, after V lost 8 bases and J lost 3 bases. Germline loops: CDR1 MNHEY, CDR2 SMNVEV (reference sequence). This CDR3 spans 14 amino acids. CDR3 in DNA: TGTGCCAGCGGGACTGGACAGGGCTACAATGAGCAGTTCTTC. Its protein product is CASGTGQGYNEQFF.

The chain employs TRBV7-7 and TRBJ2-5; D gene ambiguous. The CDR3 loop spans 15 amino acids. V shed 4 bases and J shed 1 base, with 13 bases lying between them. Germline V gives CDR1 SSHAT, CDR2 FNYEAQ (reference sequence). The CDR3 nucleotides are TGTGCCAGCAGCTCAGAGAGCCGGGTCCAAGAGACCCAGTACTTC. Its protein product is CASSSESRVQETQYF. The whole variable domain, remainder taken from reference TRBV7-7 and TRBJ2-5, is GAGVSQSPRYKVTKRGQDVTLRCDPISSHATLYWYQQALGQGPEFLTYFNYEAQPDKSGLPSDRFSAERPEGSISTLTIQRTEQRDSAMYRCASSSESRVQETQYFGPGTRLLVL.

This clonotype has ten or more counts. The chain uses TRBV12-3 or TRBV12-4 and TRBJ2-3; D is undetermined. The CDR3 has 13 residues. The V and J ends lost 4 bases and 9 bases respectively, with 14 bases between them. CDR3 amino acids: CASSSPDSGTQYF. The DNA for the CDR3 is TGTGCCAGCAGTTCCCCTGACTCCGGGACGCAGTATTTT.